This is a list of T cell receptor beta chains from one sample in a study of cytomegalovirus exposure and HLA in healthy donors. Profiled with immunoSEQ multiplex PCR; TCRdb holds only in-frame clones, not every one. The sample consists of fewer than 110,000 clones, over 70% of them appearing once. The sequenced sample was PBMCs. These receptors came from a man aged 30 to 39 in good health and CMV-seronegative. Both conserved end residues are part of each CDR3. D genes are given only for firm matches. Size is stated for part of the rows, as once, few or many counts, or as a class when the clone is expanded.

clone size | J gene | V gene | D gene | CDR3 length | CDR3 DNA | CDR3 protein
- | TRBJ2-1 | TRBV19 | - | 13 | TGTGCCAGCGGGATGAGCTCCTACAATGAGCAGTTCTTC | CASGMSSYNEQFF
- | TRBJ2-1 | TRBV6-1 | - | 14 | TGTGCCAGCCTCGCGGGGAGCTCCTACAATGAGCAGTTCTTC | CASLAGSSYNEQFF
once | TRBJ2-7 | TRBV29-1 | TRBD2 | 13 | TGCAGCGTTAGCGGGGTGCGGGTCTACGAGCAGTACTTC | CSVSGVRVYEQYF
- | TRBJ1-6 | TRBV27 | - | 12 | TGTGCCAGCAGTCCGGGAGCCGGACCCCTCCACTTT | CASSPGAGPLHF
- | TRBJ1-1 | TRBV7-3 | - | 15 | TGTGCCAGCAGCCCCGGAGGGGAGGAGAGGGCTGAAGCTTTCTTT | CASSPGGEERAEAFF
- | TRBJ2-3 | TRBV30 | - | 13 | TGTGCCTACGGGACTGGGGGCACAGATACGCAGTATTTT | CAYGTGGTDTQYF
- | TRBJ2-1 | TRBV7-9 | - | 14 | TGTGCCAGCACCGCGGAGCGATCATACAATGAGCAGTTCTTC | CASTAERSYNEQFF
- | TRBJ2-2 | TRBV6-5 | TRBD2 | 15 | TGTGCCAGCAGTAGCGGGAGGGTCTCCGGCGGGGAGCTGTTTTTT | CASSSGRVSGGELFF
- | TRBJ1-4 | TRBV7-7 | - | 15 | TGTGCTAGCAGAGCAGGGAGGGCAACTAATGAAAAACTGTTTTTT | CASRAGRATNEKLFF
- | TRBJ2-2 | TRBV13 | TRBD2 | 16 | TGTGCCAGCAGCCCGACTACTAGCGTTCACACCGGGGAGCTGTTTTTT | CASSPTTSVHTGELFF
- | TRBJ2-5 | TRBV30 | TRBD1 | 13 | TGTGCCTGGACAGGGGGAGTTATGGAGACCCAGTACTTC | CAWTGGVMETQYF
- | TRBJ1-4 | TRBV7-9 | TRBD1 | 16 | TGTGCCAGCAGCCCCGGGACAGCGGTAACTAATGAAAAACTGTTTTTT | CASSPGTAVTNEKLFF
once | TRBJ2-1 | TRBV28 | TRBD1 | 15 | TGTGCCAGCAGTTTCGGCGACAGGGAGTACAATGAGCAGTTCTTC | CASSFGDREYNEQFF
- | TRBJ1-1 | TRBV7-9 | - | 14 | TGTGCCAGCAGCTTAACAGGGACGGGCACTGAAGCTTTCTTT | CASSLTGTGTEAFF
once | TRBJ1-2 | TRBV4-1 | TRBD1 | 14 | TGCGCCAGCAGGGTTGACAGGGGCGACTATGGCTACACCTTC | CASRVDRGDYGYTF
- | TRBJ2-7 | TRBV19 | TRBD2 | 16 | TGTGCCAGTCGAGGGGTAGCGGGAGGTCAGACCTACGAGCAGTACTTC | CASRGVAGGQTYEQYF
- | TRBJ1-5 | TRBV30 | - | 17 | TGTGCCTGGAGTGTCACCCGAACACCAATGAGCAATCAGCCCCAGCATTTT | CAWSVTRTPMSNQPQHF
- | TRBJ2-7 | TRBV7-9 | - | 16 | TGTGCCAGCAGCTCCACCGGGACATTGACCCCCTACGAGCAGTACTTC | CASSSTGTLTPYEQYF
- | TRBJ2-7 | TRBV6-5 | - | 14 | TGTGCCAGCAGTTACGGGGCCTCCTCCTACGAGCAGTACTTC | CASSYGASSYEQYF
- | TRBJ1-1 | TRBV7-6 | TRBD1 | 14 | TGTGCCAGCAGCTTAACAGGGGGAAACACTGAAGCTTTCTTT | CASSLTGGNTEAFF
- | TRBJ2-7 | TRBV7-2 | TRBD2 | 14 | TGTGCCAGCAGCCCACTAGCGGGACCCTACGAGCAGTACTTC | CASSPLAGPYEQYF
- | TRBJ2-7 | TRBV19 | - | 13 | TGTGCCAGTAGTGCCTGGGACATGGGCGAGCAGTACTTC | CASSAWDMGEQYF
- | TRBJ2-3 | TRBV27 | TRBD2 | 15 | TGTGCCAGCAGTTTAACGGGAGGGGGGCCAGATACGCAGTATTTT | CASSLTGGGPDTQYF
- | TRBJ2-7 | TRBV5-6 | - | 13 | TGTGCCAGCAGCTACCGGGGAGACTACGAGCAGTACTTC | CASSYRGDYEQYF
- | TRBJ2-1 | TRBV5-4 | - | 16 | TGTGCCAGCAGGGAGGGGGGGCTTCGTCCCTACAATGAGCAGTTCTTC | CASREGGLRPYNEQFF
- | TRBJ2-7 | TRBV9 | - | 15 | TGTGCCAGCAGCGTAGATGTCGGCCAGGGGTACGAGCAGTACTTC | CASSVDVGQGYEQYF
- | TRBJ2-5 | TRBV7-3 | - | 14 | TGTGCCAGCAGCTTAGGCGGGTCCCAAGAGACCCAGTACTTC | CASSLGGSQETQYF
- | TRBJ2-1 | TRBV4-1 | - | 16 | TGCGCCAGCAGCCAGGGTCCGGGAACGACCTACAATGAGCAGTTCTTC | CASSQGPGTTYNEQFF
- | TRBJ1-2 | TRBV30 | TRBD1 | 14 | TGTGCCTGGGGGCCCGGGACAGGGAATCTCGGCTACACCTTC | CAWGPGTGNLGYTF
- | TRBJ2-7 | TRBV30 | - | 13 | TGTGCCTGGAGTGGGGCTCGCCCCTACGAGCAGTACTTC | CAWSGARPYEQYF
- | TRBJ1-5 | TRBV19 | TRBD1 | 15 | TGTGCCAGTAGCTTGGACAGGGGTGGCAATCAGCCCCAGCATTTT | CASSLDRGGNQPQHF
- | TRBJ1-2 | TRBV4-2 | - | 13 | TGTGCCAGCAGCCAAGAGGCAGGGGCTGGCTACACCTTC | CASSQEAGAGYTF
- | TRBJ2-2 | TRBV4-1 | TRBD1 | 16 | TGCGCCAGCAGCTTACAGGGGGCGCCTTGGACCGGGGAGCTGTTTTTT | CASSLQGAPWTGELFF
- | TRBJ2-5 | TRBV27 | - | 13 | TGTGCCAGCAGTAAACTCGTTCAAGAGACCCAGTACTTC | CASSKLVQETQYF
- | TRBJ2-4 | TRBV6-1 | TRBD1 | 17 | TGTGCCAGCAGTGGGGGACAGGGGTTTGGGTCCAAAAACATTCAGTACTTC | CASSGGQGFGSKNIQYF